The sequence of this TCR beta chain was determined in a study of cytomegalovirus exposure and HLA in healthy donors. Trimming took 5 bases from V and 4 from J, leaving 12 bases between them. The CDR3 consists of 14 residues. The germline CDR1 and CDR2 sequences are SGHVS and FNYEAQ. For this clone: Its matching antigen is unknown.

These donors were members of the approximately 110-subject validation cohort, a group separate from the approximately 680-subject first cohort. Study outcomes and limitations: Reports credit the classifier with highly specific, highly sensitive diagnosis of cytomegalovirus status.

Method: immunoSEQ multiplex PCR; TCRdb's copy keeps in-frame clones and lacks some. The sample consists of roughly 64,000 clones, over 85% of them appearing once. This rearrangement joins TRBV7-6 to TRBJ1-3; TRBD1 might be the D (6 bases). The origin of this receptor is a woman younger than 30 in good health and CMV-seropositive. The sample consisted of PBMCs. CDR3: CASSAGVAGNTIYF. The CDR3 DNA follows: TGTGCCAGCAGCGCAGGGGTCGCAGGAAACACCATATATTTT.